The clone carrying this T cell receptor beta chain was detected once. Antigen: not known. Stated time point: week 23, last vaccination. Topical imiquimod accompanied each vaccine dose, which consisted of 300 ug of mutant IDH1 20-mer peptide. Sequenced by immunoSEQ multiplex PCR; TCRdb stores in-frame clones only, minus some. In the table there are about 44,000 clones, approximately 90% of which are singletons. This entry comes from a study of a mutant IDH1 vaccine in newly diagnosed glioma. About the research overall: The sex distribution of treated patients was approximately 62% male and roughly 40% female, with a mean age of around 40 years.

The germline V and J ends were trimmed by 8 bases and 1 base, with 15 bases remaining between them. Germline CDR1 GTSNPN, CDR2 SVGIG (reference sequence). The CDR3 spans 13 residues. Study-wide findings and caveats: Of all patients, 93.3% showed vaccine-induced immune responses.

The starting material was PBMCs, obtained from a glioma patient whose treatment included an IDH1 peptide vaccine. The chain joins TRBV30 to TRBJ2-7; D ambiguous. This receptor was taken from a man over 45 with glioma. CDR3 DNA sequence: TGTGCCCCGCTGGGCAGGCAATCCTACGAGCAGTACTTC. This gives the protein CAPLGRQSYEQYF.